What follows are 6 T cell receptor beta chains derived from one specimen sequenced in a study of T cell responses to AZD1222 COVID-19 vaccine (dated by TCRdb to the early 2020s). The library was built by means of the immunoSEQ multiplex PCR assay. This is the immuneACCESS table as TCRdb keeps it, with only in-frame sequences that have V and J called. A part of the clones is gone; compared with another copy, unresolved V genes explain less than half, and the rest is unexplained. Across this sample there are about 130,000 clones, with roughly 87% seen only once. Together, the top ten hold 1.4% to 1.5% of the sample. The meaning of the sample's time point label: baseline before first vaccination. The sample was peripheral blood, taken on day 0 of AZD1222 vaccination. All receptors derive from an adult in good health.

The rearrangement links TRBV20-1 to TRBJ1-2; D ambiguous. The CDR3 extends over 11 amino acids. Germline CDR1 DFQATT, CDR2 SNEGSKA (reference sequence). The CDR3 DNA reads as TGCAGCCGGACGGAGAACTATGGCTACACCTTC. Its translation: CSRTENYGYTF.

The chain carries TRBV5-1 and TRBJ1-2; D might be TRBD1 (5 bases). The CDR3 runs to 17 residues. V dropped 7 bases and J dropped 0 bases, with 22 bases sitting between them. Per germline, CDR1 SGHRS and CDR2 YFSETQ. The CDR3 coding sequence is TGCGCCAGCGGCTCCTCAGGGTGGAAAGCCTCTAACTATGGCTACACCTTC. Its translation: CASGSSGWKASNYGYTF.

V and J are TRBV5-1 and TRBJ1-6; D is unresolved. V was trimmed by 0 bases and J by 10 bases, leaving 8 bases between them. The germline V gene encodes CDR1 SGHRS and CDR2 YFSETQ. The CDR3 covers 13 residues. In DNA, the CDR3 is TGCGCCAGCAGCTTGGATGGGGAGTCACCCCTCCACTTT. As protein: CASSLDGESPLHF.

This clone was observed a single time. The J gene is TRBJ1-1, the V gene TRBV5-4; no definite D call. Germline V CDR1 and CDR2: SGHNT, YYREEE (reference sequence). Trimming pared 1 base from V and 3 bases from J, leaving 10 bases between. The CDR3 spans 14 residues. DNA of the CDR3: TGTGCCAGCAGCTTGAGAGACGGGTACACTGAAGCTTTCTTT. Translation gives CASSLRDGYTEAFF.

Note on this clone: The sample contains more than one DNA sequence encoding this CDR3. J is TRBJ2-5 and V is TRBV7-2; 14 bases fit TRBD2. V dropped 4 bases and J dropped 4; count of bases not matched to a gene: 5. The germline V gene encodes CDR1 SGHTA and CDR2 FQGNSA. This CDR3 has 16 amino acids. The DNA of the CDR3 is TGTGCCAGCAGCTCGACTAGCGGGGGGGCGGGAGAGACCCAGTACTTC. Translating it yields CASSSTSGGAGETQYF.

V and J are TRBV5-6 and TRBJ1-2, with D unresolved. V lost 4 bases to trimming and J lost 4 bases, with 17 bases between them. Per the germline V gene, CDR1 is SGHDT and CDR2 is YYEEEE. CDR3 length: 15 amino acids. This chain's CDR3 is CASSPFTRFLYGYTF. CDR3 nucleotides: TGTGCCAGCAGCCCGTTTACAAGGTTCCTCTATGGCTACACCTTC.